This T cell receptor (beta chain) is drawn from a study of T cells in Graves' hyperthyroidism and ophthalmopathy. Looking at the study overall: Peripheral blood was secured at the point of initial diagnosis, before any treatment. Findings and limits, study-wide: In blood, most of the thyroid clonotypes expanded above 0.001 were also present.

Investigators excluded patients with uncontrolled infection, other autoimmune disease, pregnancy or lactation. Amplification targeted TCR beta CDR3 regions from RNA transcripts. First-round RT-PCR targeting the TCR CDR3 was performed with the HTBI primer set. MiXCR, run by TCRdb on the multiplex PCR reads, gives a single entry per CDR3 protein. The repertoire has approximately 520,000 distinct CDR3 sequences, 24% of them found once; the top ten carry approximately 11%. Germline V gene lookup returns CDR1 SEHNR and CDR2 FQNEAQ (reference sequence). This CDR3 region has 14 residues. Details on this clonotype: Antigen unknown. An end of the junction does not agree with germline; a read error may underlie this.

This clonotype was obtained from a woman aged 25 to 39 with Graves' ophthalmopathy. The chain employs TRBV7-9 and TRBJ1-1; a weak D match, TRBD1 (5 bases). Sequencing was performed on blood. CDR3 nucleotides: TGTGCCAGCAGATTAGGGGCAAGGCCCACTGAAGCTTTCTTT. This encodes CASRLGARPTEAFF.